The 10 T cell receptor beta chains below come from one sample, sequenced in a study of Ad26.COV2.S vaccination and SARS-CoV-2 variants. Here immunoSEQ multiplex PCR was the method, and the copy in TCRdb shows in-frame clones only, minus some. The sample comprises approximately 400,000 clones, around four fifths of which are singletons, and about 7.1% rests with the top ten. As for treatment: 19 received Ad26.COV2.S at low or high dose, single or two shots; 5 received placebo; per-sample allocation not given. The samples date from day 63 after the first vaccine or placebo injection. Source: peripheral blood, taken in a trial of Ad26.COV2.S vaccine versus placebo. These TCRs come from a person aged 18-60 years who received the Ad26.COV2.S COVID-19 vaccine or a placebo.

This clone was recorded once. The chain employs TRBV6-5 and TRBJ1-1; D gene uncertain. The V gene lost 2 bases and the J gene lost 1 base, with 8 bases spanning the gap. The germline V gene encodes CDR1 MNHEY and CDR2 SVGAGI. The CDR3 sequence is 14 residues long. The CDR3 DNA sequence: TGTGCCAGCAGTTACCGGCACTCGAACACTGAAGCTTTCTTT. This encodes CASSYRHSNTEAFF.

The genes are TRBV9 and TRBJ1-3; D remains ambiguous. Germline CDR1 reads SGDLS; CDR2 reads YYNGEE. The CDR3 spans 15 residues. V gave up 0 bases and J gave up 8 bases, with 15 bases separating them. Here the CDR3 reads CASSVVTGRQDTIYF. DNA for the CDR3: TGTGCCAGCAGCGTAGTTACCGGGAGGCAGGACACCATATATTTT.

The rearrangement uses TRBV6-5 and TRBJ2-1; 11 nucleotides align to TRBD1. This CDR3 is built from 14 residues. The V segment lost 7 bases and the J segment 3 bases; nucleotides outside the gene matches: 2. Germline CDR1 MNHEY, CDR2 SVGAGI. The CDR3 bases are TGTGCCAGCAAGGGGACAGGGGGCTACAATGAGCAGTTCTTC. This translates into CASKGTGGYNEQFF.

CDR3 coding DNA: TGTGCCAGCAGCCCCCACGGACTAGCGGGGGACGTAGCCAAAAACATTCAGTACTTC. Protein product: CASSPHGLAGDVAKNIQYF. The J gene is TRBJ2-4, the V gene TRBV5-4; TRBD2 aligns across 13 bases. Trimming removed 4 bases from V and 0 bases from J; junction bases left unmatched: 10. Germline V gene sequence: CDR1 SGHNT, CDR2 YYREEE (reference sequence). This CDR3 is built from 19 residues.

The chain employs TRBV24-1 and TRBJ2-1, with a tentative D call TRBD2 (5 bases). Germline V gene lookup returns CDR1 KGHDR and CDR2 SFDVKD. Trimming removed 4 bases at V and 9 bases at J, with 15 bases between. This CDR3 has 14 residues. This CDR3 is CATSEVHVRGEQFF. Written as DNA, the CDR3 is TGTGCCACCAGTGAGGTCCACGTCCGGGGTGAGCAGTTCTTC.

The CDR3 DNA reads TGTGCCACCAGCCTGGACACTTTTAACTATGGCTACACCTTC. It specifies CATSLDTFNYGYTF. The rearrangement joins TRBV15 to TRBJ1-2; tentatively, D is TRBD1 (5 bases). Germline-derived CDR1 and CDR2 are LNHNV and YYDKDF (reference sequence). The CDR3 has 14 residues. Trimming took 5 bases from V and 1 from J, leaving 11 bases between them. Full variable domain (remainder filled in from reference TRBV15 and TRBJ1-2): DAMVIQNPRYQVTQFGKPVTLSCSQTLNHNVMYWYQQKSSQAPKLLFHYYDKDFNNEADTPDNFQSRRPNTSFCFLDIRSPGLGDTAMYLCATSLDTFNYGYTFGSGTRLTVV.

This chain links TRBV6-6 with TRBJ2-7; 11 bases are shared with TRBD1. V trimming: 5 bases; J trimming: 5 bases; junction bases outside the gene matches: 14. The CDR3 consists of 17 residues. Per the germline V gene, CDR1 is MNHNY and CDR2 is SVGAGI (reference sequence). For the CDR3, the DNA is TGTGCCAGCAGTCCAATTCCCCCGGGACAGGGGGGCGACGAGCAGTACTTC. It codes for CASSPIPPGQGGDEQYF.

This clone was seen only once. V gene TRBV7-6 combines with J gene TRBJ2-1; either TRBD1 or TRBD2 may supply D (6 bases each). Between the trimmed V and J ends, which lost 1 base and 2 bases, there was a span of 9 bases. The CDR3 extends over 15 amino acids. In germline, CDR1 is SGHVS, CDR2 FNYEAQ. The CDR3 sequence: CASSLVGGTYNEQFF. The CDR3 nucleotides read TGTGCCAGCAGCTTAGTGGGGGGCACCTACAATGAGCAGTTCTTC.

V and J are TRBV4-1 and TRBJ2-1; 14 bases agree with TRBD2. Germline CDR1 MGHRA, CDR2 YSYEKL. This CDR3 region has 15 residues. The ends lost 4 bases at V and 8 bases at J; junction bases unmatched: 4. The CDR3 bases are TGCGCCAGCAGCCGCCGACTAGCGGGAGGGGATGAGCAGTTCTTC. Residues: CASSRRLAGGDEQFF.

The rearrangement joins TRBV30 to TRBJ1-1; D is unresolved. V shed 1 base and J shed 0 bases, with 6 bases lying between them. The CDR3 is 13 amino acids. Per germline, CDR1 GTSNPN and CDR2 SVGIG (reference sequence). DNA for the CDR3: TGTGCCTGGAGTGCGACGGTGAACACTGAAGCTTTCTTT. Its translation is CAWSATVNTEAFF.